One T cell receptor (beta chain) is described in this entry. The antigen is unknown. The sample is drawn from a study of cytomegalovirus exposure and HLA in healthy donors. Study-wide findings and caveats: The classifier was said to identify cytomegalovirus status with high specificity and sensitivity.

A multiplex PCR was run with 60 Vbeta primers and 13 Jbeta primers. Data came from immunoSEQ multiplex PCR; TCRdb stores just in-frame clones and leaves some out. The table has about 160,000 clones, around 79% seen once. Trimming removed 4 bases from V and 4 bases from J, with 10 bases in between. The CDR3 is made up of 13 amino acids. CDR1 is SGHDN, CDR2 FVKESK, per germline. This TCR was sampled from a woman in her thirties or forties in good health and CMV-seropositive. Sequencing used PBMCs. V usage is TRBV14 and J usage is TRBJ1-2; D is ambiguous. The CDR3 coding sequence is TGTGCCAGCAGCCCTATGTACGGCTATGGCTACACCTTC. Its translation is CASSPMYGYGYTF.